The source of this T cell receptor beta chain is a study of cytomegalovirus exposure and HLA in healthy donors. Notes on the study in general: Other equally common chains were less clonally expanded than HLA-associated TCR beta chains, a later analysis showed. Most TCR beta V segments were productive about 90% or about 30% of the time in an earlier analysis. Later on, analysis showed that most CMV-associated TCR beta chains appeared to be HLA-restricted.

The PCR employed 60 Vbeta primers together with 13 Jbeta primers. Method: immunoSEQ multiplex PCR; TCRdb's copy keeps in-frame clones and lacks some. The sample lists over 50,000 clones, around 68% occurring once. With 0 bases removed from V and 4 bases from J, the gap between germline ends came to 10 bases. CDR3 length: 14 residues. Germline V CDR1 and CDR2: SGHRS, YFSETQ. Regarding this clone: The antigen is undetermined.

This chain uses TRBV5-1 with TRBJ2-5, with a possible D match to TRBD2 (5 bases). The specimen was PBMCs. The sequence came from a man aged 35-49 years in good health and CMV-seropositive. CDR3 residues: CASSLGAGGETQYF. CDR3 bases: TGCGCCAGCAGCTTGGGGGCAGGAGGAGAGACCCAGTACTTC.